The 20 T cell receptor beta chains reported below all come from one sample, sequenced in a study of blood T cell repertoires in COVID-19 (dated by TCRdb to the early 2020s). The library was built by means of the immunoSEQ multiplex PCR assay. TCRdb's version of the immuneACCESS table is confined to in-frame rearrangements and falls short of the full clone set. An unresolved V gene accounts for under half of the shortfall where checked; the remainder is of unknown origin. The sample table records more than 200,000 clones; 80% to 90% of these occur just once. The top ten constitute 3.5% to 4.5% of the sample. Sequences were obtained from PBMCs or T cells enriched from blood (not recorded which). The receptors were gathered from a woman aged 25 to 45 who had recovered from COVID-19.

V and J are TRBV28 and TRBJ2-3; unclear D gene. V was pared by 4 bases and J by 0 bases, with 14 bases between. Germline V gene sequence: CDR1 MDHEN, CDR2 SYDVKM. This CDR3 is 16 amino acids long. The CDR3 DNA reads as TGTGCCAGCAGTTCCCTTAGCAGATTGAGCACAGATACGCAGTATTTT. It yields the protein CASSSLSRLSTDTQYF.

This clone has more than one count but fewer than ten. V gene TRBV28 combines with J gene TRBJ1-1, with 12 bases aligning to TRBD1. CDR3 size: 14 residues. With V trimmed by 6 bases and J by 1 base, 0 bases remained unmatched. The germline V gene has CDR1 MDHEN and CDR2 SYDVKM. The CDR3 region is CASRGQGANTEAFF. The CDR3 nucleotides are TGTGCCAGCAGGGGACAGGGGGCGAACACTGAAGCTTTCTTT.

As regards this clone: Other nucleotide sequences in the sample specify the same CDR3. The chain joins TRBV28 to TRBJ2-7, with 8 bases matching TRBD1. The length of the CDR3 is 14 residues. Looked up from germline, CDR1 is MDHEN and CDR2 is SYDVKM. The trim removed 5 bases at V and 3 bases at J, leaving 6 bases unmatched. CDR3 protein: CASSPGQGGYEQYF. DNA for the CDR3: TGTGCCAGCAGTCCTGGACAGGGTGGCTACGAGCAGTACTTC.

This clone was picked up a small number of times. V is TRBV19 and J is TRBJ2-7; 11 bases line up with TRBD2. This CDR3 is 14 amino acids long. Losses at the gene ends were 5 bases for V and 3 bases for J; bases not matched to a gene: 3. CDR1 LNHDA and CDR2 SQIVND come from the germline V gene (reference sequence). For the CDR3, the DNA is TGTGCCAGTAGTCCCGGGACTAGCGGCTACGAGCAGTACTTC. Translating gives CASSPGTSGYEQYF.

The chain uses TRBV11-2 and TRBJ1-5; TRBD1 might be the D (5 bases). The germline CDR1 and CDR2 sequences are SGHAT and FQNNGV. V lost 6 bases and J lost 2, with 11 bases in between. The CDR3 runs to 14 residues. The CDR3 is CASSSLGGNQPQHF. The CDR3 bases are TGTGCCAGCAGTTCCTTAGGGGGCAATCAGCCCCAGCATTTT.

The chain carries TRBV4-1 and TRBJ2-1, with 10 bases that match TRBD2. The CDR3 spans 19 residues. The germline CDR1 and CDR2 sequences are MGHRA and YSYEKL. Germline trimming cut 0 bases from V and 7 bases from J; bases unmatched to any gene: 15. The DNA of the CDR3 is TGCGCCAGCAGCCAAGAAGGCATAAACCTAGCGGGAGTTAGGAATGAGCAGTTCTTC. Encoded protein: CASSQEGINLAGVRNEQFF.

V is TRBV3-1 (or the pseudogene TRBV3-2) and J is TRBJ1-1; no clear D. The germline V gene encodes CDR1 LGHDT and CDR2 YNNKEL (reference sequence). CDR3 length: 12 residues. Between the trimmed V and J ends, which lost 8 bases and 2 bases, there was a span of 9 bases. In nucleotides, the CDR3 is TGTGCCAGCGTTTCAGGAAACACTGAAGCTTTCTTT. It translates to CASVSGNTEAFF.

The genes are TRBV16 and TRBJ1-1; 7 nucleotides match TRBD1. V lost 8 bases, J lost 0 bases, and 6 bases stayed unmatched. The CDR3 extends over 14 amino acids. CDR1 and CDR2 (germline): KGHSY, FQNENV. CDR3 nucleotides: TGTGCCAGCGTCCCCGGGACAGTGAACACTGAAGCTTTCTTT. It specifies CASVPGTVNTEAFF.

Turning to this clone: Different DNA sequences within this sample yield the same CDR3. This chain links TRBV30 with TRBJ2-1; D uncertain. Germline V gene sequence: CDR1 GTSNPN, CDR2 SVGIG (reference sequence). V lost 3 bases, J lost 2 bases, and 2 bases lay in between. CDR3 length equals 11 residues. The CDR3 bases are TGTGCCTGGAGCGCCTACAATGAGCAGTTCTTC. Translated: CAWSAYNEQFF.

The gene calls are TRBV27 and TRBJ1-2; D may be TRBD1 (6 bases). The CDR3 covers 15 residues. V was trimmed by 5 bases and J by 3 bases, leaving 16 bases between them. CDR1 is MNHEY, CDR2 SMNVEV, per germline (reference sequence). The CDR3 coding sequence is TGTGCCAGCAGTCCGGGGGGGCAGGGATACTATGGCTACACCTTC. Protein: CASSPGGQGYYGYTF.

The chain combines TRBV6-5 with TRBJ2-1, with 11 bases aligning to TRBD2. The CDR3 extends over 15 amino acids. CDR1 is MNHEY, CDR2 SVGAGI, per germline. With 5 bases clipped from V and 7 bases from J, the junction kept 7 bases outside the gene matches. Written as DNA, the CDR3 is TGTGCCAGCAGTATCGGACTAGCGGGCTTGAATGAGCAGTTCTTC. Its translation is CASSIGLAGLNEQFF.

The chain links TRBV3-1 (or the pseudogene TRBV3-2) to TRBJ1-1, with D possibly matching TRBD1 (5 bases). From germline, CDR1 is LGHDT and CDR2 YNNKEL (reference sequence). V lost 4 bases to trimming and J lost 0 bases, with 12 bases between them. The CDR3 is 15 amino acids. CDR3 protein: CASSPLDTVNTEAFF. The DNA of the CDR3 is TGTGCCAGCAGCCCGTTGGACACGGTGAACACTGAAGCTTTCTTT.

This chain joins TRBV12-5 and TRBJ1-5; D gene uncertain. With 3 bases removed from V and 4 bases from J, the gap between germline ends came to 7 bases. There are 13 residues in the CDR3. CDR1 and CDR2 (germline): LGHNT, FRNRAP. The chain's CDR3 is CASGFGENQPQHF. The CDR3 DNA reads as TGTGCTAGTGGTTTTGGGGAGAATCAGCCCCAGCATTTT. Filled out from reference TRBV12-5 and TRBJ1-5, the complete variable domain reads DARVTQTPRHKVTEMGQEVTMRCQPILGHNTVFWYRQTMMQGLELLAYFRNRAPLDDSGMPKDRFSAEMPDATLATLKIQPSEPRDSAVYFCASGFGENQPQHFGDGTRLSIL.

The chain is built from TRBV29-1 and TRBJ1-2, with 7 bases matching TRBD1. This CDR3 has 13 residues. Germline V gene data show CDR1 as SQVTM and CDR2 as ANQGSEA. J gave up 5 bases and V 3 bases, and 6 bases lay outside the gene matches. The CDR3 reads CSVDRQGGYGYTF. The DNA of the CDR3 is TGCAGCGTTGACAGGCAGGGGGGATATGGCTACACCTTC.

The chain uses TRBV3-1 (or the pseudogene TRBV3-2) and TRBJ2-7; a weak D match, TRBD2 (5 bases). Germline-derived CDR1 and CDR2 are LGHDT and YNNKEL (reference sequence). The ends were cut back, 1 base at V and 3 bases at J, with 10 bases in the middle. The CDR3 is made up of 14 amino acids. The DNA of the CDR3 is TGTGCCAGCAGCCAAGGGGTAGAGGGCTACGAGCAGTACTTC. Its protein is CASSQGVEGYEQYF.

This sequence joins TRBV11-3 and TRBJ2-1; TRBD1 agrees at 9 bases. The junction had 13 bases not matched to a gene; V was cut back by 4 bases and J by 15 bases. The CDR3 length is 14 residues. CDR1 is SGHNT and CDR2 is YENEEA in the germline V gene. Here the CDR3 reads CASSSGTGYGKRFF. CDR3 sequence (DNA): TGTGCCAGCAGCTCCGGGACAGGGTATGGAAAGCGGTTCTTC.

The chain joins TRBV2 to TRBJ1-6; D gene uncertain. Per the germline V gene, CDR1 is SNHLY and CDR2 is FYNNEI. There are 13 residues in the CDR3. Here the CDR3 DNA reads TGTGCTGATAGGAGCTCCTATAATTCACCCCTCCACTTT. Encoded protein: CADRSSYNSPLHF.

The chain couples TRBV27 to TRBJ2-5; 7 bases align to TRBD2. Germline-derived CDR1 and CDR2 are MNHEY and SMNVEV (reference sequence). V lost 8 bases to trimming and J lost 4 bases; unmatched junction nucleotides: 4. There are 12 residues in the CDR3. The CDR3: CASGGEGETQYF. CDR3 DNA: TGTGCCAGCGGGGGGGAGGGAGAGACCCAGTACTTC.

The V gene is TRBV6-2 or TRBV6-3, the J gene TRBJ2-7; no definite D call. V dropped 5 bases and J dropped 2 bases, with 4 bases sitting between them. The CDR3 runs to 11 residues. From germline, CDR1 is MNHEY and CDR2 SVGEGT. Written as DNA, the CDR3 is TGTGCCAGCAGTCACACCTACGAGCAGTACTTC. It encodes CASSHTYEQYF.

With regard to this clone: Other DNA sequences within the sample encode an identical CDR3. The CDR3 nucleotides read TGTGCCAGCAGTCCGGGGTTTGGCACTGAAGCTTTCTTT. It yields the protein CASSPGFGTEAFF. The V gene is TRBV12-3 or TRBV12-4, the J gene TRBJ1-1; D gene uncertain. The CDR3 runs 13 residues. Trimming took 5 bases from V and 4 from J, leaving 11 bases between them.